A selection of T cell receptor beta chains follows, all from one sample in a study of T-cell reconstitution after alpha-beta-depleted transplantation in children. TCRdb ran MiXCR on the PCR reads and lists one entry per CDR3 protein. The sample has 200,000 to 250,000 distinct CDR3 sequences, more than 10% seen once. Sequenced material: PBMCs from the stem cell graft donor, taken from the stem cell graft. The receptors shown here come from a human donor who donated a stem cell graft to a child with acute lymphoblastic leukemia. The CDR3 runs from the conserved cysteine through the conserved F or W. Fields, in order: clone size, J gene, D gene, V gene, CDR3 protein, CDR3 DNA. A D gene is named only where the DNA matches it firmly. For some rows the clone size is stated as once, few or many, or as a class when expanded; others skip it.

size: -
J: TRBJ2-2
D: TRBD1
V: TRBV4-2
CDR3: CASSEGQGATGELFF
DNA: TGTGCCAGCAGCGAAGGACAGGGAGCCACCGGGGAGCTGTTTTTT

size: many
J: TRBJ2-1
D: TRBD2
V: TRBV20-1
CDR3: CSARAKAGASYNEQFF
DNA: TGCAGTGCTAGGGCCAAAGCGGGGGCCTCCTACAATGAGCAGTTCTTC

size: many
J: TRBJ1-2
D: -
V: TRBV5-8
CDR3: CASSLPLVTNYGYTF
DNA: TGTGCCAGCAGCTTGCCTCTTGTCACTAACTATGGCTACACCTTC

size: many
J: TRBJ1-4
D: -
V: TRBV19
CDR3: CASSEDRSNEKLFF
DNA: TGTGCCAGTAGTGAGGACCGCTCTAATGAAAAACTGTTTTTT

size: few
J: TRBJ2-7
D: -
V: TRBV12-3/TRBV12-4
CDR3: CASAGTGLEQYF
DNA: TGTGCCAGCGCGGGAACAGGGCTCGAGCAGTACTTC

size: few
J: TRBJ1-2
D: TRBD1
V: TRBV20-1
CDR3: CSASPLGQGAPSGYTF
DNA: TGCAGTGCTAGCCCGTTAGGACAGGGGGCCCCTAGTGGCTACACCTTC

size: many
J: TRBJ1-5
D: -
V: TRBV28
CDR3: CASSEGIYQPQHF
DNA: TGTGCCAGCAGTGAAGGAATCTATCAGCCCCAGCATTTT

size: many
J: TRBJ2-7
D: TRBD2
V: TRBV19
CDR3: CASSSAGGRGYEQYF
DNA: TGTGCCAGTAGTTCGGCGGGAGGCCGGGGCTACGAGCAGTACTTC

size: many
J: TRBJ2-1
D: TRBD2
V: TRBV5-1
CDR3: CASSSRGGNVYNEQFF
DNA: TGCGCCAGCAGCTCCCGGGGGGGGAACGTGTACAATGAGCAGTTCTTC

size: many
J: TRBJ2-2
D: TRBD1
V: TRBV27
CDR3: CASSADRGDTGELFF
DNA: TGTGCCAGCAGTGCGGACAGGGGCGACACCGGGGAGCTGTTTTTT

size: many
J: TRBJ2-3
D: -
V: TRBV4-2
CDR3: CASSQEWDTQYF
DNA: TGTGCCAGCAGCCAAGAGTGGGATACGCAGTATTTT

size: many
J: TRBJ2-3
D: TRBD1
V: TRBV28
CDR3: CASHRFRVKDRGTDTQYF
DNA: TGTGCCAGCCACCGCTTTAGGGTGAAGGACAGGGGTACAGATACGCAGTATTTT

size: many
J: TRBJ1-6
D: -
V: TRBV27
CDR3: CASSTTGRPLHF
DNA: TGTGCCAGCAGCACCACAGGGAGACCCCTCCACTTT

size: many
J: TRBJ1-3
D: -
V: TRBV3-1
CDR3: CASSQDSSGNTIYF
DNA: TGTGCCAGCAGCCAAGACAGCTCTGGAAACACCATATATTTT